This T cell receptor beta chain emerged from a study of control samples from healthy donors and cancer patients. TCRdb keeps only in-frame clones here, not all; method: immunoSEQ multiplex PCR. The table shows roughly 40,000 clones, with approximately 87% occurring only once. V was shortened by 0 bases and J by 1 base, with 21 bases between the two germline ends. The germline CDR1 and CDR2 sequences are GTSNPN and SVGIG (reference sequence). CDR3 length equals 19 residues. This TCR derives from a man in his 60s in good health. Material for sequencing was blood. The genes are TRBV30 and TRBJ2-2; D gene unclear. Here the CDR3 DNA reads TGTGCCTGGAGTGTTAAGCTAGGTATGGGTTCCATGAACACCGGGGAGCTGTTTTTT. Protein sequence: CAWSVKLGMGSMNTGELFF. Full variable domain (outside the CDR3, taken from reference TRBV30 and TRBJ2-2): SQTIHQWPATLVQPVGSPLSLECTVEGTSNPNLYWYRQAAGRGLQLLFYSVGIGQISSEVPQNLSASRPQDRQFILSSKKLLLSDSGFYLCAWSVKLGMGSMNTGELFFGEGSRLTVL.